The 28 T cell receptor beta chains below were found in one sample sequenced in a study of siplizumab effects on memory and regulatory T cells. Method: immunoSEQ multiplex PCR; TCRdb's copy keeps in-frame clones and lacks some. The sample carries tens of thousands of clones, roughly 78% recorded once. The source material was memory CD4+ T cells sorted from blood. Receptors were obtained from a human donor in good health.

V gene TRBV5-5 combines with J gene TRBJ1-1; D is unclear. CDR3 size: 15 residues. CDR1 and CDR2 from the germline V gene are SGHKS and YYEKEE (reference sequence). V was clipped by 1 base and J by 4 bases, with 14 bases between them. The CDR3 here is CASSLTGGHSTEAFF. The CDR3 region has the DNA TGTGCCAGCAGCTTGACCGGAGGCCACTCCACTGAAGCTTTCTTT.

The J gene is TRBJ1-2, the V gene TRBV5-6; TRBD1 might be the D (6 bases). Germline loops: CDR1 SGHDT, CDR2 YYEEEE. V was shortened by 6 bases and J by 1 base, with 16 bases between the two germline ends. The CDR3 has 15 residues. CDR3 bases: TGTGCCAGCAAAACTGAGGGGGGGCTTAACTATGGCTACACCTTC. Protein product: CASKTEGGLNYGYTF.

In this sample, this clone turned up a few times. The V and J genes are TRBV6-6 and TRBJ1-1, with D uncertain. This CDR3 region has 14 residues. V dropped 6 bases and J dropped 0 bases, with 11 bases sitting between them. Germline CDR1 is MNHNY and CDR2 is SVGAGI (reference sequence). CDR3 region: CASRPPGLNTEAFF. CDR3 nucleotides: TGTGCCAGCAGACCTCCGGGCCTGAACACTGAAGCTTTCTTT.

This chain connects TRBV2 to TRBJ1-1; D unclear. The CDR3 runs 14 residues. Trimming removed 2 bases at V and 5 bases at J, with 12 bases between. Germline V gene data show CDR1 as SNHLY and CDR2 as FYNNEI. The CDR3 spells CASSEPELGTEAFF. CDR3 DNA sequence: TGTGCCAGCAGTGAACCCGAACTTGGGACTGAAGCTTTCTTT. Filled out from reference TRBV2 and TRBJ1-1, the complete variable domain reads EPEVTQTPSHQVTQMGQEVILRCVPISNHLYFYWYRQILGQKVEFLVSFYNNEISEKSEIFDDQFSVERPDGSNFTLKIRSTKLEDSAMYFCASSEPELGTEAFFGQGTRLTVV.

This clone was seen once. The chain recombines TRBV30 with TRBJ2-5, with D uncertain. The CDR3 is 11 amino acids. Deletions cut 4 bases from V and 4 bases from J, with 7 bases between. The germline V gene encodes CDR1 GTSNPN and CDR2 SVGIG (reference sequence). DNA for the CDR3: TGTGCCTGGACCGTTTCAGAGACCCAGTACTTC. As protein: CAWTVSETQYF.

In its sample, this clone was seen a few times. The rearrangement links TRBV6-1 to TRBJ2-2; D tentatively reads TRBD1 or TRBD2 (6 bases each). V lost 0 bases to trimming and J lost 6 bases, with 11 bases between them. The CDR3 contains 15 residues. Germline CDR1 is MNHNS and CDR2 is SASEGT. This CDR3 reads CASSEAGRGAGELFF. Here the CDR3 DNA reads TGTGCCAGCAGTGAAGCGGGTAGGGGGGCCGGGGAGCTGTTTTTT.

The chain combines TRBV5-1 with TRBJ2-5; D is perhaps TRBD1 or TRBD2 (6 bases each). V lost 9 bases, J lost 1 base, and 16 bases lay in between. CDR1 SGHRS and CDR2 YFSETQ come from the germline V gene. The CDR3 is 14 amino acids. The CDR3 protein is CATAPGALQETQYF. CDR3 sequence (DNA): TGCGCCACGGCGCCGGGGGCCCTCCAAGAGACCCAGTACTTC. Combining the CDR3 with reference TRBV5-1 and TRBJ2-5 gives the whole variable domain KAGVTQTPRYLIKTRGQQVTLSCSPISGHRSVSWYQQTPGQGLQFLFEYFSETQRNKGNFPGRFSGRQFSNSRSEMNVSTLELGDSALYLCATAPGALQETQYFGPGTRLLVL.

The chain joins TRBV28 to TRBJ1-1; no clear D. Looked up from germline, CDR1 is MDHEN and CDR2 is SYDVKM. The CDR3 spans 15 residues. V was shortened by 1 base and J by 1 base, with 10 bases between the two germline ends. The CDR3 is CASSLFVVGNTEAFF. The CDR3 DNA sequence: TGTGCCAGCAGTTTATTCGTCGTCGGGAACACTGAAGCTTTCTTT.

The chain combines TRBV7-8 with TRBJ2-7, with 8 bases lining up with TRBD2. Trimming took 4 bases from V and 0 from J; bases not matched to a gene: 8. This CDR3 has 16 residues. Germline-derived CDR1 and CDR2 are SGHVS and FQNEAQ. This CDR3 reads CASSSLAVLSSYEQYF. The CDR3 nucleotides are TGTGCCAGCAGCTCACTAGCGGTTCTGAGCTCCTACGAGCAGTACTTC. The full variable domain, its missing parts supplied by reference TRBV7-8 and TRBJ2-7, is GAGVSQSPRYKVAKRGQDVALRCDPISGHVSLFWYQQALGQGPEFLTYFQNEAQLDKSGLPSDRFFAERPEGSVSTLKIQRTQQEDSAVYLCASSSLAVLSSYEQYFGPGTRLTVT.

The V call is TRBV28, the J call TRBJ1-3; 9 bases align to TRBD1. The CDR3 has 15 amino acids. Germline V lookup: CDR1 MDHEN, CDR2 SYDVKM. V shed 8 bases, J shed 4 bases, and the junction held 9 bases outside the gene matches. As DNA, the CDR3 is TGTGCCAGCTCTTCCGGGACAGGGAGAGGAAACACCATATATTTT. Protein product: CASSSGTGRGNTIYF.

J is TRBJ2-3 and V is TRBV4-1; D is unclear. This CDR3 is built from 12 residues. The V and J ends lost 2 bases and 10 bases respectively, with 10 bases between them. CDR1 is MGHRA, CDR2 YSYEKL, per germline. The CDR3 DNA reads as TGCGCCAGCAGCCAATTTACGTACGCGCAGTATTTT. This codes for CASSQFTYAQYF.

The chain employs TRBV5-1 and TRBJ1-2, with D maybe TRBD1 (5 bases). Germline CDR1 reads SGHRS; CDR2 reads YFSETQ. Trimming took 1 base from V and 6 from J, leaving 13 bases between them. The CDR3 has 14 amino acids. CDR3 DNA sequence: TGCGCCAGCAGCTTGTTGGCCAGGGAGGATGGCTACACCTTC. It codes for CASSLLAREDGYTF.

This chain connects TRBV19 to TRBJ1-2; D unclear. Trimming removed 1 base from V and 8 bases from J, with 8 bases in between. This CDR3 is 12 amino acids long. Germline lookup yields CDR1 LNHDA and CDR2 SQIVND (reference sequence). The DNA for the CDR3 is TGTGCCAGTAGTATAGGAGCAGGCGGCTACACCTTC. It specifies CASSIGAGGYTF.

Only a few counts were recorded for this clone. This chain links TRBV15 with TRBJ1-2, with 7 bases fitting TRBD1. From germline, CDR1 is LNHNV and CDR2 YYDKDF (reference sequence). V lost 0 bases, J lost 10 bases, and 8 bases stayed unmatched. This CDR3 is built from 14 residues. CDR3: CATSRDKGTDSYTF. Here the CDR3 DNA reads TGTGCCACCAGCAGAGATAAGGGGACAGACTCCTACACCTTC.

CDR3: CASSQGQETQYF. The CDR3 DNA is TGTGCCAGCAGCCAGGGGCAAGAGACCCAGTACTTC. J is TRBJ2-5 and V is TRBV4-2, with D unresolved. Germline values: CDR1 LGHNA, CDR2 YNFKEQ. Trimming cost V 3 bases and J 2 bases, with 4 bases left between them. This CDR3 is built from 12 residues.

This clone was observed a handful of times. The V gene is TRBV16, the J gene TRBJ1-2, with 8 bases that match TRBD1. Germline V gene lookup returns CDR1 KGHSY and CDR2 FQNENV. This CDR3 region has 14 residues. Trimming cost V 4 bases and J 4 bases; bases outside gene matches: 5. DNA for the CDR3: TGTGCCAGCAGCCGGGACAGGACCTCCTATGGCTACACCTTC. It specifies CASSRDRTSYGYTF.

The genes are TRBV2 and TRBJ2-5, with 15 bases fitting TRBD2. CDR3 length: 16 residues. Germline CDR1 is SNHLY and CDR2 is FYNNEI. V gave up 7 bases and J gave up 2 bases; unmatched junction bases: 5. The CDR3 coding sequence is TGTGCCAGCAATACGGGACTAGCGGGGGGACAAGAGACCCAGTACTTC. It codes for CASNTGLAGGQETQYF.

The chain couples TRBV27 to TRBJ2-6; the D is unclear. The CDR3 contains 15 residues. Germline V gives CDR1 MNHEY, CDR2 SMNVEV (reference sequence). V shed 3 bases and J shed 4 bases, with 10 bases lying between them. The CDR3 protein is CASSFYPPGANVLTF. In DNA form, the CDR3 reads TGTGCCAGCAGTTTTTACCCCCCCGGGGCCAACGTCCTGACTTTC.

The chain employs TRBV5-1 and TRBJ2-7; 8 positions match TRBD1. Germline lookup yields CDR1 SGHRS and CDR2 YFSETQ. Germline trimming cut 0 bases from V and 6 bases from J; bases unmatched to any gene: 17. The CDR3 runs to 18 residues. The CDR3 spells CASSLVSGTRGRGSEQYF. CDR3 nucleotide sequence: TGCGCCAGCAGCTTGGTCTCCGGGACCAGGGGGCGCGGCTCCGAGCAGTACTTC.

The chain couples TRBV6-6 to TRBJ1-5, with 7 bases fitting TRBD1. V shed 2 bases, J shed 7 bases, and the junction held 5 bases outside the gene matches. This CDR3 is 14 amino acids long. Germline V gene data show CDR1 as MNHNY and CDR2 as SVGAGI (reference sequence). CDR3 coding DNA: TGTGCCAGCAGTTACGGAGGGGGCGCCCAGCCCCAGCATTTT. Amino acids: CASSYGGGAQPQHF.

This clone has just a few counts. The J gene is TRBJ1-1, the V gene TRBV4-1; D is unclear. The CDR3 contains 14 residues. Looked up from germline, CDR1 is MGHRA and CDR2 is YSYEKL. The germline V and J ends were trimmed by 1 base and 1 base, with 7 bases remaining between them. The CDR3 here is CASSQGIANTEAFF. CDR3 DNA sequence: TGCGCCAGCAGCCAAGGTATAGCGAACACTGAAGCTTTCTTT.

This clone has only one observation. The chain recombines TRBV7-2 with TRBJ2-5, with a tentative D call TRBD2 (7 bases). This CDR3 is 14 amino acids long. The V end was cut by 0 bases, the J end by 4 bases, with 9 bases between. The V gene's germline CDR1 is SGHTA and CDR2 FQGNSA. This CDR3 reads CASSLAGGPETQYF. The CDR3 region has the DNA TGTGCCAGCAGCTTAGCGGGGGGGCCAGAGACCCAGTACTTC.

This sequence joins TRBV2 and TRBJ2-3, with D tentatively TRBD2 (6 bases). This CDR3 comprises 15 residues. CDR1 and CDR2 from the germline V gene are SNHLY and FYNNEI. The CDR3: CANLRGGAGTDTQYF. In DNA form, the CDR3 reads TGTGCTAATCTCCGGGGCGGGGCGGGCACAGATACGCAGTATTTT.

This chain joins TRBV2 and TRBJ2-1; 9 bases match TRBD2. Germline V lookup: CDR1 SNHLY, CDR2 FYNNEI. V lost 6 bases and J lost 2; bases outside the gene matches: 5. CDR3 length: 15 residues. CDR3 region: CASSDGGGAYNEQFF. As DNA, the CDR3 is TGTGCCAGCAGCGATGGCGGGGGGGCCTACAATGAGCAGTTCTTC.

This chain links TRBV28 with TRBJ1-5, with a weak D call TRBD1 (6 bases). Germline CDR1 and CDR2: MDHEN and SYDVKM. V was trimmed by 8 bases and J by 5 bases, leaving 13 bases between them. This CDR3 is built from 13 residues. The CDR3 is CASGGGRDQPQHF. As DNA, the CDR3 is TGTGCCAGCGGTGGGGGGCGTGATCAGCCCCAGCATTTT.

J is TRBJ2-5 and V is TRBV2; TRBD2 matches 11 bases. The V gene's germline CDR1 is SNHLY and CDR2 FYNNEI. CDR3 size: 17 residues. The J segment lost 4 bases and the V segment lost 4 bases, leaving 11 bases of the junction unmatched. The CDR3 DNA reads as TGTGCCAGCAGTGGCCCCCCGGGACTAGCGGAAGGAGAGACCCAGTACTTC. Amino acid sequence: CASSGPPGLAEGETQYF.

A single count supports this clone. The rearrangement uses TRBV21-1 and TRBJ2-4; TRBD2, the table's D call, lacks a check against the DNA. TRBV21-1 counts as a pseudogene. This CDR3 has 16 amino acids. CDR3 region: CASSKLAGLAKNIQYF. CDR3 nucleotide sequence: TGTGCCAGCAGCAAACTAGCGGGTCTAGCCAAAAACATTCAGTACTTC.

V usage is TRBV7-9 and J usage is TRBJ2-5; 10 bases line up with TRBD2. Germline CDR1 and CDR2: SEHNR and FQNEAQ (reference sequence). J lost 1 base, V lost 5 bases, and 10 bases had no gene match. The CDR3 length is 17 residues. In DNA form, the CDR3 reads TGTGCCAGCAGCGTCGGGGTATCTAGCGGGGGCCAAGAGACCCAGTACTTC. Its protein product is CASSVGVSSGGQETQYF.